This record looks at one T cell receptor beta chain sequence and its context. Its antigen is currently unknown. These data originate in a study of CD8 T cells in ankylosing spondylitis. In making TCR beta libraries, quantitative 5'-RACE with molecular barcodes was used. TCRdb recomputed calls from the 5' RACE reads with MiXCR, one row per CDR3 protein. The table lists around 250,000 distinct CDR3 sequences, about 30% of them singletons, with roughly 4.2% in the top ten. General observations from the study: According to the report, clones linked to the disease were significantly enriched in matched synovial fluid samples taken from ankylosing spondylitis patients.

The CDR3 has 13 residues. V was cut by 0 bases and J by 8 bases, with 8 bases left in between. Germline V gene sequence: CDR1 SGHRS, CDR2 YFSETQ. This clonotype was sampled from a male donor with ankylosing spondylitis or in good health (not recorded which). The chain is built from TRBV5-1 and TRBJ1-4; D is unresolved. Sample: blood, either unsorted or a sorted T cell fraction (not recorded which). The CDR3 DNA reads as TGCGCCAGCAGCTTGGGATCAGGAGAAAAACTGTTTTTT. It translates to CASSLGSGEKLFF.